This T cell receptor beta chain was captured in a study of T cell responses to AZD1222 COVID-19 vaccine (dated by TCRdb to about 2021). Regarding the study in general: AZD1222 recipients whose second dose came at about 4 weeks and those whose second dose came at about 12 weeks were combined into one group, since spike-specific TCR depth and breadth did not differ between the two schedules. TCR sequencing was performed for about 240 trial participants, of whom around 210 were given two doses of AZD1222 and 26 were given two doses of MenACWY control vaccine. Trial participants were enrolled into age subgroups of 18-55, 56-69 and 70-plus years, which contained about 160, 30 and 59 TCR-sequenced participants, respectively.

This clone occurred a few times. Its cognate antigen has yet to be identified. Per-base quality was not reported, and no clone a single base away is much larger than it. Counted from cysteine to phenylalanine, this CDR3 has 12 amino acids. The only DNA kept is the CDR3, 36 bases in frame from the first base. The CDR1 and CDR2 encoded by the germline V gene (reference sequence) are SGHNT and YYREEE. V is cut back by 3 bases and J by 6 bases, with 0 bases in the junction unmatched. The paper as a whole reports these results and caveats: In the small 56-69-year group, the increase in depth fell short of significance, most likely because of low power. Spike-specific TCR breadth and depth rose significantly after two AZD1222 doses compared with day 0 and with MenACWY recipients. Only five to seven AZD1222 recipients were SARS-CoV-2 seropositive at baseline, limiting conclusions about previously exposed vaccinees. Nearly half of unique spike-specific TCRs reportedly recognized epitopes outside regions mutated in the B.1.351 and B.1.1.7 variants. Most participants were white British and females outnumbered males, and the authors suggested that clonal diversity may have been underestimated. The vaccine-associated CD4 TCRs covered the entire spike protein, and the dominant responses fell in regions 160-218 and 743-854. No day 14 peak-response samples were available, so repertoires were characterized only after the peak T cell response.

The CDR3 regions of human TCRbeta chains were subjected to immunosequencing. The paper's processing steps were these. Repertoire TCRs were matched against a reference library of SARS-CoV-2-specific TCRs generated with the MIRA antigen-specificity platform. Breadth was defined as the fraction of unique TCRs that were SARS-CoV-2-associated. Depth was defined as the fraction of total T cells that were SARS-CoV-2-associated. Using the MIRA data, each spike-specific TCR was mapped to the spike region that the TCR reacts to and placed in a CD4 or CD8 class. Log10-transformed breadth and depth values were compared by one-way ANOVA with Sidak's multiple comparisons tests. TCRdb holds this immuneACCESS table with in-frame rearrangements only. Some clones are missing; in checked studies, unresolved V genes explain under half, and the rest has no known cause. For V, J and clone size, that table is used; D and trimming come from the DNA. The sample includes about 35,000 clones, with 86% observed a single time. The ten largest clones take up less than 7% of the sample.

The sample's time point, from its label and the paper: baseline before first vaccination. The vaccinee samples were drawn from two UK trials, COV001 and COV002, one of which was a single-blind randomized controlled phase 2/3 trial testing AZD1222 (ChAdOx1 nCoV-19) in healthy adults. For TCRbeta chain sequencing, PBMC samples were collected from trial participants at day 0 and at day 28 after the second dose. Specimen: peripheral blood, collected on day 0 of AZD1222 vaccination. The receptor comes from an adult in good health. This sequence uses TRBV5-4 and TRBJ2-7, and 10 junction bases match TRBD1. The DNA reads as follows: TGTGCCAGCAGCTGGGACAGGGGCGAGCAGTACTTC. Its protein is CASSWDRGEQYF.